A selection of T cell receptor beta chains follows, all from one sample in a study of early T cells in non-severe SARS-CoV-2 infection. TCRdb reprocessed the 5' RACE reads via MiXCR and lists one record per CDR3 protein. The data contain about 70,000 distinct CDR3 sequences, more than 14% of them singletons. Material: whole blood, obtained at baseline. Every receptor here comes from an adult who was a healthcare worker with PCR-confirmed SARS-CoV-2 infection or an uninfected control (not recorded which). CDR3s include the opening cysteine and the closing phenylalanine or tryptophan. A D gene is named only where the DNA matches it firmly. Expanded clones are given a class, and other clones once, few, many or no size at all.

D | J | V | size | CDR3 | DNA
NA | TRBJ1-1 | TRBV27 | many | CASSSPFTEAFF | TGTGCCAGCAGTTCCCCGTTCACTGAAGCTTTCTTT
NA | TRBJ2-3 | TRBV28 | NA | CASSSVGGTSSSTQYF | TGTGCCAGCAGCTCCGTTGGCGGGACATCCTCAAGTACGCAGTATTTT
TRBD1 | TRBJ2-7 | TRBV5-1 | NA | CASSLTGGEDEQYF | TGCGCCAGCAGCTTAACAGGGGGCGAAGACGAGCAGTACTTC
NA | TRBJ2-5 | TRBV24-1 | NA | CATSAPGPLETQYF | TGTGCCACCAGTGCCCCGGGACCGCTGGAGACCCAGTACTTC
NA | TRBJ2-4 | TRBV7-9 | many | CASSPQGTAKNIQYF | TGTGCCAGCAGCCCACAGGGTACAGCCAAAAACATTCAGTACTTC
NA | TRBJ2-7 | TRBV29-1 | NA | CSAGPLGSGLGEQYF | TGCAGCGCCGGCCCCCTTGGGTCAGGGTTGGGCGAGCAGTACTTC
NA | TRBJ2-5 | TRBV6-6 | NA | CASSGNQHEETQYF | TGTGCCAGCAGTGGAAACCAACACGAAGAGACCCAGTACTTC
NA | TRBJ2-4 | TRBV7-3 | NA | CASSLSPGGIQYF | TGTGCCAGCAGCTTAAGCCCCGGTGGCATTCAGTACTTC
NA | TRBJ1-3 | TRBV28 | many | CASSSPYRVGNTIYF | TGTGCCAGCAGTTCACCTTACAGAGTCGGAAACACCATATATTTT
NA | TRBJ2-7 | TRBV28 | few | CASTLGGTALEQQYF | TGTGCCAGCACCCTAGGGGGGACGGCTTTGGAACAGCAGTACTTC
NA | TRBJ2-5 | TRBV6-1 | NA | CASRGTSKETQYF | TGTGCCAGCCGTGGGACCTCGAAAGAGACCCAGTACTTC
NA | TRBJ2-7 | TRBV19 | NA | CASSRDGTPSYEQYF | TGTGCCAGTAGTCGGGACGGAACCCCCTCTTACGAGCAGTACTTC
NA | TRBJ2-6 | TRBV7-3 | few | CASREGSGANVLTF | TGTGCCAGCAGAGAAGGATCTGGGGCCAACGTCCTGACTTTC
TRBD2 | TRBJ2-4 | TRBV27 | NA | CASSLSGGARNIQYF | TGTGCCAGCAGTTTATCGGGAGGGGCGAGGAACATTCAGTACTTC
NA | TRBJ2-1 | TRBV20-1 | many | CSAAPGNEQFF | TGCAGTGCCGCTCCCGGCAATGAGCAGTTCTTC
NA | TRBJ2-7 | TRBV30 | few | CAHAGEGVKAYEQYF | TGTGCCCACGCCGGGGAGGGGGTAAAGGCCTACGAGCAGTACTTC
NA | TRBJ1-1 | TRBV7-9 | many | CASSLVRTNTEAFF | TGTGCCAGCAGCTTAGTCCGGACGAACACTGAAGCTTTCTTT
TRBD2 | TRBJ2-1 | TRBV7-2 | NA | CASSSGLVGKRQFF | TGTGCCAGCAGCTCGGGACTAGTCGGTAAGAGGCAGTTCTTC
NA | TRBJ2-3 | TRBV14 | NA | CASSQGYADTQYF | TGTGCCAGCAGCCAAGGTTACGCAGATACGCAGTATTTT
NA | TRBJ2-3 | TRBV7-9 | many | CASSLADTQYF | TGTGCCAGCAGTTTGGCGGATACGCAGTATTTT
NA | TRBJ2-1 | TRBV24-1 | few | CATSETGGPNEQFF | TGTGCCACCAGTGAAACCGGGGGCCCCAATGAGCAGTTCTTC
NA | TRBJ1-2 | TRBV7-9 | many | CASSQNRDSTDGYTF | TGTGCCAGCAGCCAGAACCGGGATAGCACGGATGGCTACACCTTC
TRBD2 | TRBJ2-2 | TRBV24-1 | NA | CATTSSGTNTGELFF | TGTGCCACCACCTCAAGCGGGACTAACACCGGGGAGCTGTTTTTT
NA | TRBJ1-2 | TRBV28 | NA | CASGQLYGYTF | TGTGCCAGTGGACAGCTCTATGGCTACACCTTC
TRBD2 | TRBJ2-7 | TRBV6-1 | few | CASSEVTSAIGVEQYF | TGTGCCAGCAGTGAGGTGACTAGCGCGATAGGGGTCGAGCAGTACTTC
TRBD1 | TRBJ1-4 | TRBV5-4 | many | CASSLPGQGGEKLFF | TGTGCCAGCAGCCTTCCGGGACAGGGCGGTGAAAAACTGTTTTTT
NA | TRBJ2-5 | TRBV27 | many | CASSPWNSRYQETQYF | TGTGCCAGCAGTCCCTGGAACTCCCGGTACCAAGAGACCCAGTACTTC
NA | TRBJ2-3 | TRBV28 | NA | CATLAGTALYTQYF | TGTGCCACTCTCGCCGGGACGGCACTATATACGCAGTATTTT
TRBD2 | TRBJ2-2 | TRBV7-2 | NA | CASSVLAGVTGELFF | TGTGCCAGCAGCGTGCTAGCGGGAGTCACCGGGGAGCTGTTTTTT
NA | TRBJ2-7 | TRBV4-2 | few | CASSQPGPSSYEQYF | TGTGCCAGCAGCCAACCCGGGCCCAGCTCCTACGAGCAGTACTTC
NA | TRBJ1-4 | TRBV30 | many | CAWSVGQPNEKLFF | TGTGCCTGGAGTGTAGGCCAGCCAAATGAAAAACTGTTTTTT
NA | TRBJ2-3 | TRBV30 | NA | CAWSSRGSFSTDTQYF | TGTGCCTGGTCCTCAAGGGGCAGTTTCTCCACAGATACGCAGTATTTT
NA | TRBJ1-1 | TRBV9 | few | CASSKGDTHWDTEAFF | TGTGCCAGCTCTAAGGGAGACACCCATTGGGACACTGAAGCTTTCTTT
TRBD1 | TRBJ2-5 | TRBV11-2 | few | CASSADPGQRLETQYF | TGTGCCAGCAGCGCCGATCCGGGACAGCGTTTGGAGACCCAGTACTTC
TRBD1 | TRBJ1-2 | TRBV20-1 | NA | CSATLQGRGVGYTF | TGCAGTGCTACGCTACAGGGGCGAGGGGTTGGCTACACCTTC
NA | TRBJ2-3 | TRBV11-2 | few | CASSLDLWDTQYF | TGTGCCAGCAGCTTAGATCTGTGGGATACGCAGTATTTT
NA | TRBJ1-1 | TRBV14 | NA | CASSQGWKGMNTEAFF | TGTGCCAGCAGCCAAGGATGGAAAGGGATGAACACTGAAGCTTTCTTT